This T cell receptor (beta chain) was identified in a study of blood T cell repertoires in COVID-19 (dated by TCRdb to about 2020). Background for the entire study: Collaborator samples came from the United States, Italy and Spain and covered acute and convalescent phases of COVID-19. Where available, HLA class I and class II types were taken from metadata supplied by the sample provider and were not determined by assay-based typing. The repertoires were made available in a free public database intended to serve as a resource for research on the immune response to SARS-CoV-2. The material from the prospective study consisted of cDNA or gDNA derived from T cells, B-cell-depleted T cells, or PBMCs. The samples were drawn from two sources: the first 160 participants of the ongoing ImmuneRACE study, and over 1,000 subjects contributed by 6 global collaborators. Subjects who had been exposed to COVID-19, were actively infected with it, or had recovered from it provided the deeply sampled blood TCRbeta repertoires that made up the dataset. Sample metadata almost always included a de-identified subject ID, COVID-19 status, age in years and sex. Broader findings and caveats from the paper: Clinical and demographic metadata were provided uncurated, with the amount varying by source and participant.

The immunoSEQ Assay, a bias-controlled multiplex PCR, was used to amplify TCRbeta CDR3 regions from genomic DNA. The published analysis was carried out like this. The number of nucleated cells in each sample was estimated from the amplification of reference gene primers within the assay. To quantify the absolute abundance of each unique TCRbeta CDR3 rearrangement, sequence reads were collapsed and filtered. Productive Simpson clonality was computed per sample as the square root of Simpson's diversity index over productive rearrangements. What TCRdb holds here is the immuneACCESS table cut down to in-frame rearrangements. Part of the clones is not present; checked against another copy, under half of the missing clones reflect an unresolved V gene, and the others are unexplained. V and J calls plus clone size are reproduced from that table; the DNA served to infer D and trimming. This sample has roughly 100,000 clones in its table, and about four fifths of those were observed once. In total, the top ten clones hold around 4.7% of the sample.

One collaborating source in Seattle enrolled patients while the patients were actively infected and followed the patients over time throughout the course of disease. Each collaborating institution followed its own protocols to collect whole blood in K2EDTA tubes. Collaborator samples were shipped for TCRbeta analysis as frozen whole blood, isolated PBMCs, or DNA extracted from either sample type. For this clone: Its antigen has not been determined. The input lacks base qualities; no much larger clone sits a single base away.

The germline V end is reduced by 3 bases and the J end by 8 bases; junction bases left unmatched: 9. CDR1 MNHEY and CDR2 SMNVEV are derived from the germline V gene (reference sequence). The CDR3 numbers 14 residues from cysteine through phenylalanine. Left in the record is the CDR3 DNA by itself, 42 bases read in frame from the first base. The chain is assembled from TRBV27 and TRBJ1-2, with 7 junctional bases fitting TRBD1. Sequenced input: peripheral blood. The receptor was derived from an elderly man with COVID-19, enrolled during active disease. The CDR3 protein: CASSFQGGRLGYTF. In nucleotide form, the sequence is TGTGCCAGCAGTTTTCAAGGGGGCAGGTTAGGCTACACCTTC.